Sequencing of this T cell receptor beta chain was carried out in a study of T cell responses to AZD1222 COVID-19 vaccine. Sequencing was performed with immunoSEQ multiplex PCR; in TCRdb, only in-frame clones are kept and a portion is missing. In the table there are roughly 91,000 clones, 70% to 90% of which are singletons. This clone was observed once. The antigen is unknown. Study outcomes and limitations: The number of AZD1222 recipients seropositive at baseline was only five or six.

The CDR3 runs 15 residues. V trimming: 4 bases; J trimming: 7 bases; junction bases outside the gene matches: 5. The germline gives CDR1 SNHLY, CDR2 FYNNEI. Sequencing was performed on peripheral blood, taken on day 0 of AZD1222 vaccination. This sequence joins TRBV2 and TRBJ1-4; 11 positions agree with TRBD1. The TCR was taken from an adult in good health. The CDR3 protein is CASSVSGTGGEKLFF. Here the CDR3 DNA reads TGTGCCAGCAGTGTGAGCGGGACAGGGGGTGAAAAACTGTTTTTT.